This passage covers 30 T cell receptor beta chains from one sample sequenced in a study of Ad26.COV2.S vaccination and SARS-CoV-2 variants. Generated by immunoSEQ multiplex PCR, the TCRdb table keeps only in-frame clones and is missing some. The sample includes approximately 340,000 clones, roughly nine tenths of them seen just once. The sequences come from peripheral blood, collected after recovery from COVID-19. Receptor source: a human donor who had recovered from COVID-19.

In this sample, this clone turned up once. This chain connects TRBV7-3 to TRBJ1-2; 7 bases align to TRBD1. The CDR3 contains 13 residues. V lost 5 bases and J lost 5; bases outside the gene matches: 5. Germline V gives CDR1 SGHTA, CDR2 FQGTGA. The CDR3 sequence is CASSLGQEYGYTF. The CDR3 coding sequence is TGTGCCAGCAGCCTCGGACAGGAATATGGCTACACCTTC.

The V call is TRBV9, the J call TRBJ1-2, with D hard to call. Germline V gives CDR1 SGDLS, CDR2 YYNGEE. Trimming cost V 2 bases and J 5 bases, with 16 bases left between them. CDR3 length: 15 amino acids. The CDR3, as DNA: TGTGCCAGCAGCGTTAGCGAAAACCCAGCGTATGGCTACACCTTC. It codes for CASSVSENPAYGYTF. Variable domain in full (rest from reference TRBV9 and TRBJ1-2): DSGVTQTPKHLITATGQRVTLRCSPRSGDLSVYWYQQSLDQGLQFLIQYYNGEERAKGNILERFSAQQFPDLHSELNLSSLELGDSALYFCASSVSENPAYGYTFGSGTRLTVV.

The chain uses TRBV5-6 and TRBJ1-2; no definite D call. Trimming stripped 5 bases from V and 0 bases from J, with 17 bases between. The CDR3 runs to 16 residues. Germline assignment: CDR1 SGHDT and CDR2 YYEEEE. CDR3 coding DNA: TGTGCCAGCAGTACAACCGAGACAAATACTAACTATGGCTACACCTTC. Protein: CASSTTETNTNYGYTF.

The chain joins TRBV5-6 to TRBJ1-1; weak D call: TRBD1 (6 bases). Germline V lookup: CDR1 SGHDT, CDR2 YYEEEE. Trimming removed 0 bases from V and 1 base from J, with 10 bases in between. This CDR3 has 15 residues. The chain's CDR3 is CASSLVQGTNTEAFF. CDR3 DNA sequence: TGTGCCAGCAGCTTGGTTCAGGGGACGAACACTGAAGCTTTCTTT.

A single count supports this clone. The chain has TRBV9 and TRBJ1-2; the match to TRBD1 covers 9 bases. The CDR3 sequence is 16 residues long. Trimming at V came to 0 bases and at J to 4 bases, leaving 7 bases not matched to a gene. Germline V gene lookup returns CDR1 SGDLS and CDR2 YYNGEE. CDR3 in amino acids: CASSVDRGPLGYGYTF. The CDR3 region has the DNA TGTGCCAGCAGCGTAGACAGGGGGCCGTTGGGCTATGGCTACACCTTC.

The V call is TRBV7-2, the J call TRBJ2-7; D ambiguous. Per germline, CDR1 SGHTA and CDR2 FQGNSA. Between the trimmed V and J ends, which lost 4 bases and 3 bases, there was a span of 4 bases. This CDR3 spans 11 amino acids. In DNA, the CDR3 is TGTGCCAGCAGCTCAAACTACGAGCAGTACTTC. Protein sequence: CASSSNYEQYF.

J is TRBJ2-3 and V is TRBV5-1, with a weak D call TRBD2 (7 bases). Trimming took 4 bases from V and 4 from J, leaving 16 bases between them. Germline V gene sequence: CDR1 SGHRS, CDR2 YFSETQ. The CDR3 is 15 residues long. CDR3 DNA: TGCGCCAGCAGCCCTGGGAGGGGGGAAGCAGATACGCAGTATTTT. This translates into CASSPGRGEADTQYF.

This clone was detected only once. The chain employs TRBV19 and TRBJ2-5; D not certain. V was trimmed by 0 bases and J by 7 bases, leaving 12 bases between them. Germline CDR1 and CDR2: LNHDA and SQIVND (reference sequence). The CDR3 has 14 amino acids. CDR3 residues: CASSIDPAGTTQYF. CDR3 coding DNA: TGTGCCAGTAGTATAGATCCGGCAGGAACGACCCAGTACTTC.

This clone was counted between two and nine times. The rearrangement links TRBV5-8 to TRBJ1-5, with D unresolved. The CDR3 is 13 amino acids. CDR1 SGHTS and CDR2 YDEGEE come from the germline V gene. V lost 1 base to trimming and J lost 6 bases, with 8 bases between them. CDR3 DNA sequence: TGTGCCAGCAGCTTGACAAGGGCTCAGCCCCAGCATTTT. Protein product: CASSLTRAQPQHF. Full variable domain (missing parts from reference TRBV5-8 and TRBJ1-5): EAGVTQSPTHLIKTRGQQATLRCSPISGHTSVYWYQQALGLGLQFLLWYDEGEERNRGNFPPRFSGRQFPNYSSELNVNALELEDSALYLCASSLTRAQPQHFGDGTRLSIL.

Only one count was recorded for this clone. The rearrangement joins TRBV5-4 to TRBJ1-3; D not certain. The CDR3 totals 16 residues. Trimming left V 0 bases short and J 2 bases short, with 12 bases between. Germline CDR1 SGHNT, CDR2 YYREEE (reference sequence). Written as DNA, the CDR3 is TGTGCCAGCAGCTTGGGTCTCCAACCCGCTGGAAACACCATATATTTT. Translation gives CASSLGLQPAGNTIYF. The variable domain in full, with the rest retrieved from reference TRBV5-4 and TRBJ1-3, is ETGVTQSPTHLIKTRGQQVTLRCSSQSGHNTVSWYQQALGQGPQFIFQYYREEENGRGNFPPRFSGLQFPNYSSELNVNALELDDSALYLCASSLGLQPAGNTIYFGEGSWLTVV.

V and J are TRBV4-2 and TRBJ1-2; no reliable D call. V shed 1 base and J shed 3 bases, with 15 bases lying between them. The CDR3 has 16 amino acids. CDR1 is LGHNA and CDR2 is YNFKEQ in the germline V gene. The DNA of the CDR3 is TGTGCCAGCAGCCAAGGGCGTCCGGGTTGGGACTATGGCTACACCTTC. The encoded protein is CASSQGRPGWDYGYTF.

This chain uses TRBV6-2 or TRBV6-3 with TRBJ2-5; D uncertain. V lost 5 bases and J 3 bases, leaving 16 bases between the germline ends. This CDR3 has 15 residues. Germline V CDR1 and CDR2: MNHEY, SVGEGT. CDR3 coding DNA: TGTGCCAGCAGTCCCTATGGGTTTACGGAAGAGACCCAGTACTTC. Encoded protein: CASSPYGFTEETQYF.

This chain's CDR3 is CASSQDSGQLNQPQHF. The CDR3 DNA reads as TGCGCCAGCAGCCAAGATTCCGGGCAGCTGAATCAGCCCCAGCATTTT. This chain joins TRBV4-3 and TRBJ1-5; unclear D gene. Per germline, CDR1 LGHNA and CDR2 YSLEER. CDR3 length: 16 residues. The V end was cut by 0 bases, the J end by 4 bases, with 13 bases between.

A remark on this clone: Other DNA sequences in this specimen translate into the identical CDR3. The genes are TRBV5-1 and TRBJ2-3; D unclear. Germline V gene data show CDR1 as SGHRS and CDR2 as YFSETQ. The CDR3 extends over 13 amino acids. V lost 0 bases and J 6 bases, leaving 8 bases between the germline ends. This CDR3 reads CASSLGGTDTQYF. In DNA form, the CDR3 reads TGCGCCAGCAGCTTGGGGGGAACGGATACGCAGTATTTT. Using reference TRBV5-1 and TRBJ2-3 for the parts outside the CDR3, the full variable domain is KAGVTQTPRYLIKTRGQQVTLSCSPISGHRSVSWYQQTPGQGLQFLFEYFSETQRNKGNFPGRFSGRQFSNSRSEMNVSTLELGDSALYLCASSLGGTDTQYFGPGTRLTVL.

The chain couples TRBV11-2 to TRBJ2-7, with D perhaps matching TRBD1 (8 bases). V lost 5 bases and J lost 2, with 13 bases in between. CDR3 length: 14 amino acids. Germline values: CDR1 SGHAT, CDR2 FQNNGV. CDR3 amino acids: CASSRTGGAYEQYF. The DNA of the CDR3 is TGTGCCAGCAGCCGAACAGGGGGGGCCTACGAGCAGTACTTC.

The chain is built from TRBV6-1 and TRBJ2-3, with D perhaps TRBD2 (7 bases). From germline, CDR1 is MNHNS and CDR2 SASEGT. This CDR3 has 17 residues. V lost 3 bases, J lost 2 bases, and 18 bases lay in between. The DNA for the CDR3 is TGTGCCAGCAGTGAGAGAAACGCGGGGGCCAACACAGATACGCAGTATTTT. This encodes CASSERNAGANTDTQYF.

This chain connects TRBV2 to TRBJ1-5; D gene ambiguous. From germline, CDR1 is SNHLY and CDR2 FYNNEI. This CDR3 spans 14 amino acids. Trimming left V 7 bases short and J 0 bases short, with 10 bases between. CDR3 DNA sequence: TGTGCCAGCACAGGATTATCTAGCAATCAGCCCCAGCATTTT. Protein: CASTGLSSNQPQHF.

This chain connects TRBV27 to TRBJ2-4; no clear D. Trimming stripped 3 bases from V and 0 bases from J, with 12 bases between. CDR1 and CDR2 (germline): MNHEY, SMNVEV (reference sequence). This CDR3 contains 16 residues. The CDR3 region is CASSFSVHLAKNIQYF. The CDR3 DNA sequence: TGTGCCAGCAGTTTTTCAGTGCATCTAGCCAAAAACATTCAGTACTTC.

This sequence joins TRBV12-5 and TRBJ2-5; TRBD1 matches 11 bases. This CDR3 has 16 amino acids. Germline CDR1 reads LGHNT; CDR2 reads FRNRAP. The ends lost 5 bases at V and 5 bases at J; junction bases unmatched: 10. The CDR3 region has the DNA TGTGCTAGTGGTCAGGGACAGGGGGAGTATGGGGAGACCCAGTACTTC. It yields the protein CASGQGQGEYGETQYF.

This sequence joins TRBV12-5 and TRBJ2-4; D is possibly TRBD1 (6 bases). This CDR3 has 15 amino acids. V lost 5 bases to trimming and J lost 3 bases, with 14 bases between them. The germline gives CDR1 LGHNT, CDR2 FRNRAP. CDR3 sequence: CASGGGHADKNIQYF. The CDR3 bases are TGTGCTAGTGGTGGGGGACATGCGGACAAAAACATTCAGTACTTC.

This rearrangement joins TRBV10-2 to TRBJ2-5; D is unresolved. Trimming shortened V by 5 bases and J by 0 bases, and 4 bases separated the two germline ends. CDR3 length equals 12 residues. Per the germline V gene, CDR1 is WSHSY and CDR2 is SAAADI. For the CDR3, the DNA is TGCGCCAGCAGTACAAACCAAGAGACCCAGTACTTC. It specifies CASSTNQETQYF.

The rearrangement joins TRBV5-4 to TRBJ2-6; D might be TRBD1 (6 bases). Germline CDR1 is SGHNT and CDR2 is YYREEE (reference sequence). The CDR3 spans 15 residues. V shed 3 bases and J shed 1 base, with 8 bases lying between them. The CDR3 spells CASSSQGSGANVLTF. The CDR3 DNA reads as TGTGCCAGCAGCTCGCAGGGGTCTGGGGCCAACGTCCTGACTTTC.

The chain is built from TRBV29-1 and TRBJ2-2; 7 positions match TRBD1. J was trimmed by 4 bases and V by 5 bases; bases with no gene match: 7. The CDR3 is made up of 14 amino acids. Germline lookup yields CDR1 SQVTM and CDR2 ANQGSEA. CDR3 region: CSVWAGGSTGELFF. The DNA for the CDR3 is TGCAGCGTTTGGGCAGGGGGATCCACCGGGGAGCTGTTTTTT.

The V and J genes are TRBV6-5 and TRBJ1-5, with D unclear. V lost 6 bases and J lost 5, with 17 bases in between. The length of the CDR3 is 15 residues. CDR1 is MNHEY, CDR2 SVGAGI, per germline. The CDR3 loop is CASSFAAHGDQPQHF. CDR3 DNA sequence: TGTGCCAGCAGCTTCGCGGCCCACGGGGATCAGCCCCAGCATTTT.

The V gene is TRBV24-1, the J gene TRBJ2-2, with D perhaps TRBD1 or TRBD2 (5 bases each). This CDR3 has 16 residues. From germline, CDR1 is KGHDR and CDR2 SFDVKD. V was shortened by 0 bases and J by 4 bases, with 11 bases between the two germline ends. This chain's CDR3 is CATSDLGRAGTGELFF. DNA of the CDR3: TGTGCCACCAGTGATTTGGGCAGGGCGGGCACCGGGGAGCTGTTTTTT.

The CDR3 bases are TGTGCCAGCAGTTGGGACAGGATATTGGGTTATGGCTACACCTTC. Translation: CASSWDRILGYGYTF. This chain uses TRBV6-6 with TRBJ1-2; 8 bases align to TRBD1. The J segment lost 5 bases and the V segment lost 4 bases, leaving 9 bases of the junction unmatched. CDR1 and CDR2 (germline): MNHNY, SVGAGI (reference sequence). This CDR3 has 15 amino acids.

This sequence joins TRBV6-5 and TRBJ2-5; a possible D gene is TRBD1 (6 bases). V lost 6 bases to trimming and J lost 5 bases, with 19 bases between them. Germline assignment: CDR1 MNHEY and CDR2 SVGAGI. The CDR3 is 15 amino acids. The CDR3 nucleotides are TGTGCCAGCAGCCCCGGGACATCAGATACTGAGACCCAGTACTTC. It translates to CASSPGTSDTETQYF.

The J gene is TRBJ1-1, the V gene TRBV9, with 9 bases matching TRBD1. V dropped 3 bases and J dropped 9; count of bases not matched to a gene: 9. This CDR3 has 14 amino acids. Germline assignment: CDR1 SGDLS and CDR2 YYNGEE. The DNA for the CDR3 is TGTGCCAGCAGCGCTCAAGACAGGGGGTCCCAAGCTTTCTTT. It specifies CASSAQDRGSQAFF.

This clone was counted a few times. The CDR3 here is CASSLGQSYGYTF. DNA of the CDR3: TGTGCCAGCAGTTTAGGACAGAGCTATGGCTACACCTTC. This chain joins TRBV27 and TRBJ1-2; possibly TRBD1 for D (6 bases). Germline CDR1 reads MNHEY; CDR2 reads SMNVEV (reference sequence). This CDR3 comprises 13 residues. The V and J ends lost 2 bases and 4 bases respectively, with 8 bases between them.

The chain is built from TRBV10-2 and TRBJ2-7, with 9 bases fitting TRBD1. CDR1 and CDR2 (germline): WSHSY, SAAADI. This CDR3 spans 14 amino acids. The J segment lost 7 bases and the V segment lost 8 bases, leaving 12 bases of the junction unmatched. The CDR3 DNA follows: TGCGCCAGCGTCGGGACAGGGAGGGTAGGAGAGCAGTACTTC. This sequence encodes CASVGTGRVGEQYF.